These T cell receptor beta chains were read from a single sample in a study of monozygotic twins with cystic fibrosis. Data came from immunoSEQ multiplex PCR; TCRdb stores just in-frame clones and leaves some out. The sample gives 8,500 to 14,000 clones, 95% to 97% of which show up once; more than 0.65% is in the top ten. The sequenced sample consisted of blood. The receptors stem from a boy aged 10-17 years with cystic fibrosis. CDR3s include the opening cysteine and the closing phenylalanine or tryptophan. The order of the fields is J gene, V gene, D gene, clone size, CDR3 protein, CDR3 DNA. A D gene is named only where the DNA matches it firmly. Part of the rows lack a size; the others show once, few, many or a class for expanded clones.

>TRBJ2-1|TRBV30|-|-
CAWTFLAFNEQFF
TGTGCCTGGACCTTCCTAGCATTCAATGAGCAGTTCTTC
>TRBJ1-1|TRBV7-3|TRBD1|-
CASSLSGGTEAFF
TGTGCCAGCAGCTTATCAGGGGGCACTGAAGCTTTCTTT
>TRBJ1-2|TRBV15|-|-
CATSRDRSGFGYTF
TGTGCCACCAGCAGAGATCGGTCAGGGTTTGGCTACACCTTC
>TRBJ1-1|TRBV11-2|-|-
CASSLGRVPTEAFF
TGTGCCAGCAGCTTAGGCAGGGTGCCCACTGAAGCTTTCTTT
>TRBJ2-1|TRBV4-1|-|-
CASSQVSEEYSYYNEQFF
TGCGCCAGCAGCCAAGTATCTGAGGAGTACAGCTACTACAATGAGCAGTTCTTC
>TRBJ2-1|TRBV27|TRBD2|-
CASSPASGVNEQFF
TGTGCCAGCTCTCCGGCTAGCGGGGTCAATGAGCAGTTCTTC
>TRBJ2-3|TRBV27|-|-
CASSLIYRDTQYF
TGTGCCAGCAGTTTAATATATAGAGATACGCAGTATTTT
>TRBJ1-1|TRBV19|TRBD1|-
CASTLDRIRNEAFF
TGTGCCAGTACCTTGGACAGGATCCGGAACGAAGCTTTCTTT
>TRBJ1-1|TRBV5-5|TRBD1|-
CASSFSRSGGATEAFF
TGTGCCAGCAGCTTTTCTCGGTCAGGGGGCGCGACTGAAGCTTTCTTT
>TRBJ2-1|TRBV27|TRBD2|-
CASSGLNGRRNEQFF
TGTGCCAGCAGTGGCCTAAACGGGAGGAGGAATGAGCAGTTCTTC
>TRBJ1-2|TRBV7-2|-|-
CASSLARGSNYGYTF
TGTGCCAGCAGCTTGGCCAGGGGCTCTAACTATGGCTACACCTTC
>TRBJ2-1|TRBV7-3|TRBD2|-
CASSLMGLAGYNEQFF
TGTGCCAGCAGCTTAATGGGACTAGCGGGTTACAATGAGCAGTTCTTC
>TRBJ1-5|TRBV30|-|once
CAWSLGVSNQPQHF
TGTGCCTGGAGTTTGGGGGTCAGCAATCAGCCCCAGCATTTT
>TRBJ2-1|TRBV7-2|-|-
CASSRQNYNEQFF
TGTGCCAGCAGCAGACAGAACTACAATGAGCAGTTCTTC
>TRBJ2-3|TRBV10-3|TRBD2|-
CAISHGTSGRAGSTDTQYF
TGTGCCATCAGCCACGGGACTAGCGGGAGGGCCGGGTCCACAGATACGCAGTATTTT
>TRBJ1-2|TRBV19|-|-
CASSIVLDSFYGYTF
TGTGCCAGTAGTATAGTTTTGGACTCCTTCTATGGCTACACCTTC
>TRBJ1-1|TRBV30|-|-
CAWGWGTEAFF
TGTGCCTGGGGGTGGGGCACTGAAGCTTTCTTT
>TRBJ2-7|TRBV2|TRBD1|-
CASSEDGQGAFSYEQYF
TGTGCCAGCAGTGAAGATGGACAGGGGGCGTTTTCCTACGAGCAGTACTTC
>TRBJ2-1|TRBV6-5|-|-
CAIRRGIKYNEQFF
TGTGCCATCAGAAGGGGCATAAAGTACAATGAGCAGTTCTTC
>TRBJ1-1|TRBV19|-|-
CASSIQGGEAFF
TGTGCCAGTAGCATTCAGGGCGGAGAAGCTTTCTTT
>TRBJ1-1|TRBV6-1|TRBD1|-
CASSDMGQRNTEAFF
TGTGCCAGCAGTGATATGGGACAGCGGAACACTGAAGCTTTCTTT
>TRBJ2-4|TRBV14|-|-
CASSPLFDRVGKNIQYF
TGTGCCAGCAGCCCCCTATTCGACCGCGTGGGGAAAAACATTCAGTACTTC